Given below is one TCR beta chain in context. Its antigen remains unknown. The record originates from a study of blood T cells in healthy people across ages. Study-level results: Estimates drawn from one million T cells were deemed to understate diversity.

CDR3 length equals 13 residues. The germline V and J ends were trimmed by 11 bases and 6 bases, with 18 bases remaining between them. Through a sample-barcoded 5' primer and a J-beta primer mix, a second PCR was run for roughly 7 to 12 cycles. TCRdb used MiXCR to reprocess the 5' RACE reads, holding one entry per CDR3 protein. The sample lists 1,500,000 or so distinct CDR3 sequences; approximately 42% were seen once. This chain joins TRBV12-3 or TRBV12-4 and TRBJ2-3; tentative D call: TRBD1 (6 bases). The specimen sequenced was blood. This receptor was obtained from a woman aged 18-29 years in good health. The CDR3 DNA reads TGTGCCGGGGGCGCGCAGGGTTTTGATACGCAGTATTTT. Its translation is CAGGAQGFDTQYF.